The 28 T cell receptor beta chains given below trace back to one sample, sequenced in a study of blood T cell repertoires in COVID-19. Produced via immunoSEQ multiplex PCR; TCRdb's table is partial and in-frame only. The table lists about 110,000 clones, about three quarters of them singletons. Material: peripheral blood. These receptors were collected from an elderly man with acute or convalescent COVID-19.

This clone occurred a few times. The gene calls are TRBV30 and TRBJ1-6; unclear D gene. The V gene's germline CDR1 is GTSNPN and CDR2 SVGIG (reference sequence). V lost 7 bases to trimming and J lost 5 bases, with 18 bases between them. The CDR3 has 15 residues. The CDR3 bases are TGTGCCTCCATCGGGGTAATAGGACATAATTCACCCCTCCACTTT. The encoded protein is CASIGVIGHNSPLHF.

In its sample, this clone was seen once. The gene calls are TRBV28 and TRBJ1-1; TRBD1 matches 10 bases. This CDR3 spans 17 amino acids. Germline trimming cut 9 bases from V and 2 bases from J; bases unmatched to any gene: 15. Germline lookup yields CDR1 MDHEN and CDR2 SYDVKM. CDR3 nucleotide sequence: TGTGCCAGTCAAAGGCCGGGACAGGGGAGGGGAAACACTGAAGCTTTCTTT. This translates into CASQRPGQGRGNTEAFF.

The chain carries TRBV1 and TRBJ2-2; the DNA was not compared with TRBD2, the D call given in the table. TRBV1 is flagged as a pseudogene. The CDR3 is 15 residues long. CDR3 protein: CTSSSLAKGTGELFF. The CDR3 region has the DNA TGCACCAGCAGCTCGCTAGCTAAGGGCACCGGGGAGCTGTTTTTT.

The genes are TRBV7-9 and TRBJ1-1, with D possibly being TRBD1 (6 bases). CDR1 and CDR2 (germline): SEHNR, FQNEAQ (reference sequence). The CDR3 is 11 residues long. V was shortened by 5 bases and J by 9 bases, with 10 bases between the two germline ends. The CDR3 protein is CASSHTGKAFF. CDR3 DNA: TGTGCCAGCAGCCATACAGGGAAAGCTTTCTTT. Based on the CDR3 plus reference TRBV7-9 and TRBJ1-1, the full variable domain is DTGVSQNPRHKITKRGQNVTFRCDPISEHNRLYWYRQTLGQGPEFLTYFQNEAQLEKSRLLSDRFSAERPKGSFSTLEIQRTEQGDSAMYLCASSHTGKAFFGQGTRLTVV.

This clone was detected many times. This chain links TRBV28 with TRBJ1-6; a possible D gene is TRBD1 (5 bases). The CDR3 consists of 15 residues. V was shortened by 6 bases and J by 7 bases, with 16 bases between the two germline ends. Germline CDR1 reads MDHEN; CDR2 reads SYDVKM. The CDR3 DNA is TGTGCCAGCAGCAGCCCGGAGGGGCAAAATTCACCCCTCCACTTT. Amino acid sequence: CASSSPEGQNSPLHF.

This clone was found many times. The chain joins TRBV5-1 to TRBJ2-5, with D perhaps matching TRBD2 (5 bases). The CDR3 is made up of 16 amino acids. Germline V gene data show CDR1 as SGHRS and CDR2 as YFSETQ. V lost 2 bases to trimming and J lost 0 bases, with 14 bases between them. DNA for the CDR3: TGCGCCAGCAGCTTTGGGCGGGTGGAGTACCAAGAGACCCAGTACTTC. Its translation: CASSFGRVEYQETQYF.

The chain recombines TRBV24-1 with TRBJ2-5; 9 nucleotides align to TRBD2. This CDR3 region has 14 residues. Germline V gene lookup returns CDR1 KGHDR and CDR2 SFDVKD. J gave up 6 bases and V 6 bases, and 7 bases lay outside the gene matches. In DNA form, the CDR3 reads TGTGCCACCAGTCGTAGCGGGAGCGATAAGACCCAGTACTTC. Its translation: CATSRSGSDKTQYF.

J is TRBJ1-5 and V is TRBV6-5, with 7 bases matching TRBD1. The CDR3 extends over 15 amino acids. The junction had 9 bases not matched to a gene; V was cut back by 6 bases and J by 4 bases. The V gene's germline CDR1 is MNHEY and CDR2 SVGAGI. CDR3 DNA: TGTGCCAGCAGCCTAACAGGGGTGGGAAATCAGCCCCAGCATTTT. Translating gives CASSLTGVGNQPQHF.

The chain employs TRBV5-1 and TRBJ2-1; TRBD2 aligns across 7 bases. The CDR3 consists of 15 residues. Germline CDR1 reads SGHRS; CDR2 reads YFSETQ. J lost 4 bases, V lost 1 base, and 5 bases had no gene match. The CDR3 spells CASSLTSEGYNEQFF. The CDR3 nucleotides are TGCGCCAGCAGCTTGACTAGCGAGGGGTACAATGAGCAGTTCTTC.

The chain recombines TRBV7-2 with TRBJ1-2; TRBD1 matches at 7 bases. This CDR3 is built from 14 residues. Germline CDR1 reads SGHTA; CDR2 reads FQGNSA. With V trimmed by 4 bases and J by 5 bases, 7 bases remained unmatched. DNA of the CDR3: TGTGCCAGCAGCTCTAGACAGGGTAGTTATGGCTACACCTTC. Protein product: CASSSRQGSYGYTF.

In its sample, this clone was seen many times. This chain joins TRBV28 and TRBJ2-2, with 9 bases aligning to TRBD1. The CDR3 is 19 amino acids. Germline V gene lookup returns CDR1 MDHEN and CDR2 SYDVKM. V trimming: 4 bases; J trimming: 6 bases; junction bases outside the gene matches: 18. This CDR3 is CASSSGTGRKLGAPGELFF. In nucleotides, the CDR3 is TGTGCCAGCAGTTCCGGGACAGGGAGGAAGCTCGGAGCTCCCGGGGAGCTGTTTTTT.

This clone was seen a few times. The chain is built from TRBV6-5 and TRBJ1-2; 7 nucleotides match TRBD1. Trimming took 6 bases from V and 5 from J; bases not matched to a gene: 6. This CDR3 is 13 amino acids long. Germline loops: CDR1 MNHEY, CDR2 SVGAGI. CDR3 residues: CASRRDSRYGYTF. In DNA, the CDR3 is TGTGCCAGCAGGAGGGACAGTAGATATGGCTACACCTTC.

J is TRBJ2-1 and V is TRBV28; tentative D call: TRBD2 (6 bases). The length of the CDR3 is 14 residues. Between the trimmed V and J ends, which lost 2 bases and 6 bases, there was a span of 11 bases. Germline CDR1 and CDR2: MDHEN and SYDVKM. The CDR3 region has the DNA TGTGCCAGCAGTTTAGACCCTAGCGTCAATGAGCAGTTCTTC. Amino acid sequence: CASSLDPSVNEQFF.

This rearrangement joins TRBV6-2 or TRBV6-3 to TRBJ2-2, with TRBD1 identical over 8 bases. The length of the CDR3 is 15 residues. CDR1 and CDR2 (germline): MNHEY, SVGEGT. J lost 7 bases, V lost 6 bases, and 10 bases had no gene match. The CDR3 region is CASSRRQGWLGELFF. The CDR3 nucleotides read TGTGCCAGCAGCCGCCGACAGGGGTGGCTCGGGGAGCTGTTTTTT.

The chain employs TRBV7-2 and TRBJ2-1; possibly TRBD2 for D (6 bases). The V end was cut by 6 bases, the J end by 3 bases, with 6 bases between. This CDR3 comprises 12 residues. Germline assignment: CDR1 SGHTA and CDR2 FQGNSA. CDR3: CASRDYYNEQFF. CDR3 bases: TGTGCCAGCAGGGACTACTACAATGAGCAGTTCTTC.

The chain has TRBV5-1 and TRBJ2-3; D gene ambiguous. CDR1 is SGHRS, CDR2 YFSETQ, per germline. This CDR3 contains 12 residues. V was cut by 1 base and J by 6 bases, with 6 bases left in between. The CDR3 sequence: CASSLYGDTQYF. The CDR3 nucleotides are TGCGCCAGCAGCTTGTACGGGGATACGCAGTATTTT.

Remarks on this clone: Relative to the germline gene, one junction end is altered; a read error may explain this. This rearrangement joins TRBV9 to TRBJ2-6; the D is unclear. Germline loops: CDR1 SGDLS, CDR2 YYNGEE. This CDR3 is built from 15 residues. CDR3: CASSASPSVANVLTF. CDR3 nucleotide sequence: TGTGCCAGCAGCGCCTCTCCCTCTGTGGCCAACGTCCTGACTTTC.

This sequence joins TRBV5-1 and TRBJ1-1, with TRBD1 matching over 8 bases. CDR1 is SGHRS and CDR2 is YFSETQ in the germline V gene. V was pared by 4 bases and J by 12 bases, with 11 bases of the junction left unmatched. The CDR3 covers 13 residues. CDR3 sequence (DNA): TGCGCCAGCAGCACCGGACAGGGATTCTTCCCTTTCTTT. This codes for CASSTGQGFFPFF.

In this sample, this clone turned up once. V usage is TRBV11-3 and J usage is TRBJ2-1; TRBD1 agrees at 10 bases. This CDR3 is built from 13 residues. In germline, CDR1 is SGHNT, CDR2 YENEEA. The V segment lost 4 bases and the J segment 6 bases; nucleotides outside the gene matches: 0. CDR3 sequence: CASSWTGGNEQFF. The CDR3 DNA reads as TGTGCCAGCAGCTGGACAGGGGGCAATGAGCAGTTCTTC. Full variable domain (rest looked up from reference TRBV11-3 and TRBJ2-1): EAGVVQSPRYKIIEKKQPVAFWCNPISGHNTLYWYLQNLGQGPELLIRYENEEAVDDSQLPKDRFSAERLKGVDSTLKIQPAELGDSAVYLCASSWTGGNEQFFGPGTRLTVL.

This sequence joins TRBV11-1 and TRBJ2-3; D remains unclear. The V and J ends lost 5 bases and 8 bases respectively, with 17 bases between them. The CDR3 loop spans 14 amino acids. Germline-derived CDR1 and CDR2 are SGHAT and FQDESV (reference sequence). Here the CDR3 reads CASSPSPGSATQYF. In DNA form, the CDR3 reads TGTGCCAGCAGCCCATCCCCCGGGTCGGCTACGCAGTATTTT.

This CDR3 is CASSWGRGRQETQYF. The CDR3 DNA reads TGCGCCAGCAGCTGGGGAAGGGGCAGACAAGAGACCCAGTACTTC. This chain connects TRBV5-1 to TRBJ2-5; possible D gene TRBD1, 5 bases. This CDR3 has 15 residues. Trimming took 3 bases from V and 2 from J, leaving 14 bases between them. Germline CDR1 reads SGHRS; CDR2 reads YFSETQ.

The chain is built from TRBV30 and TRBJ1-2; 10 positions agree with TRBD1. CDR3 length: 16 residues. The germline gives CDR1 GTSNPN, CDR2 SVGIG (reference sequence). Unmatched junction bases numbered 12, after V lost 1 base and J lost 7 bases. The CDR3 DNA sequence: TGTGCCTGGAGTGGGCAGACCGGGACAGGGGTTTTTGGCTACACCTTC. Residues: CAWSGQTGTGVFGYTF.

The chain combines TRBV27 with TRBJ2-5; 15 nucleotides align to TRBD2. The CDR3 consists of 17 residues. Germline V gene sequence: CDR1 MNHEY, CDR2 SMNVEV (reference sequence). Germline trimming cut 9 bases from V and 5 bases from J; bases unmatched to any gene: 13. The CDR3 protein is CARQPSGLAGGGETQYF. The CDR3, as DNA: TGTGCCAGGCAACCCTCGGGACTAGCGGGAGGAGGGGAGACCCAGTACTTC.

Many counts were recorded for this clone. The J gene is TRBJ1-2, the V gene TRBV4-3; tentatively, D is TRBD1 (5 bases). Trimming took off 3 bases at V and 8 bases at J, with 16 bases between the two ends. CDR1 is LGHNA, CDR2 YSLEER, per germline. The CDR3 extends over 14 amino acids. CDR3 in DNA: TGCGCCAGCAGCCAGCGGGACTCCCTGGGAGGCTACACCTTC. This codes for CASSQRDSLGGYTF.

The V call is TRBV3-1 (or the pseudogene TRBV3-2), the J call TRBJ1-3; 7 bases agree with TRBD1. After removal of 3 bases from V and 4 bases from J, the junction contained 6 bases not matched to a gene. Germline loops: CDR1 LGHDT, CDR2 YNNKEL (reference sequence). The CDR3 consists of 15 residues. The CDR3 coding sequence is TGTGCCAGCAGCCACCGACAGGGTACAGGAAACACCATATATTTT. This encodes CASSHRQGTGNTIYF.

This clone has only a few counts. CDR3 amino acids: CASRSSGANVLTF. CDR3 coding DNA: TGTGCCAGCAGGAGTTCTGGGGCCAACGTCCTGACTTTC. The rearrangement uses TRBV12-3 or TRBV12-4 and TRBJ2-6; no definite D call. Trimming removed 6 bases from V and 1 base from J, with 4 bases in between. There are 13 residues in the CDR3.

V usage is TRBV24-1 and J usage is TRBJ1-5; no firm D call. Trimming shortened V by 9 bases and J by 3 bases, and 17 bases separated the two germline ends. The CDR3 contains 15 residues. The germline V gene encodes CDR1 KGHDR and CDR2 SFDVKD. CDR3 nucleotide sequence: TGTGCCACCCAACCGGGAGACAAGGACAATCAGCCCCAGCATTTT. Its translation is CATQPGDKDNQPQHF.

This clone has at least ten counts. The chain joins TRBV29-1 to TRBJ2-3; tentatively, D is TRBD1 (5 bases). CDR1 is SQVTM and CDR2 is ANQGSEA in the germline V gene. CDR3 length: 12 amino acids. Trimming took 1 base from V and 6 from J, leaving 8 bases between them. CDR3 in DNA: TGCAGCGTTGAAGGGCCAGGGGATACGCAGTATTTT. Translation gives CSVEGPGDTQYF.